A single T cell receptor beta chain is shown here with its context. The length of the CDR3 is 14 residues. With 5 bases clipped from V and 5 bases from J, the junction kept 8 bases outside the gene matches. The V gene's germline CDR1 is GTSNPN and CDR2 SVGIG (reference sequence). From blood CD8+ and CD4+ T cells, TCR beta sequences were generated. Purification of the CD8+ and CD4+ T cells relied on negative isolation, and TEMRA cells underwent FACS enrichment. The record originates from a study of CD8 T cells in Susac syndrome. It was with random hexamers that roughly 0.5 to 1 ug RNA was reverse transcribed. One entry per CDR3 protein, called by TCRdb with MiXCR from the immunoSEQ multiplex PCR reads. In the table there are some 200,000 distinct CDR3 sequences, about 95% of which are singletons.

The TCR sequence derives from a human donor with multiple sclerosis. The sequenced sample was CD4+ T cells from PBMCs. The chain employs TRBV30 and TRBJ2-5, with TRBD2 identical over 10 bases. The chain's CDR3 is CAWSFGTSVETQYF. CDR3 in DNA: TGTGCCTGGTCTTTCGGGACTAGCGTTGAGACCCAGTACTTC.